This T cell receptor beta chain emerged from a study of T-cell reconstitution after alpha-beta-depleted transplantation in children. Germline trimming cut 1 base from V and 7 bases from J; bases unmatched to any gene: 11. The CDR3 has 18 residues. Findings and caveats of the study: At around two months after transplant, the alpha-beta T cells were reportedly derived from several hundred expanded clones that came from non-depleted graft cells. The authors attributed T-cell counts and diversity one year after transplant mostly to newly produced T cells. Surviving recipient T cells and thymic progenitors underlay high day-60 TCRbeta diversity in some patients.

On this clonotype: Antigen specificity is unknown.

A TCRbeta library incorporating unique molecular identifiers was prepared. One entry per CDR3 protein results from TCRdb running MiXCR on the PCR reads. Among more than 400,000 distinct CDR3 sequences listed, 43% were seen once. The specimen comprised PBMCs, sampled before TCRalphabeta/CD19-depleted stem cell transplant. The gene calls are TRBV12-3 or TRBV12-4 and TRBJ2-1, with TRBD2 matching 12 bases. The receptor's source is a girl aged 2 to 9 with aplastic anemia, due to receive a stem cell transplant. CDR3 in amino acids: CASSLGPSSGRVLNEQFF. The CDR3 nucleotides read TGTGCCAGCAGTTTAGGGCCGTCTAGCGGGAGGGTTTTAAATGAGCAGTTCTTC.